These 16 T cell receptor beta chains were all obtained from the same sample, sequenced in a study of cytomegalovirus exposure and HLA in healthy donors (dated by TCRdb to about 2017). Library preparation employed the immunoSEQ multiplex PCR assay. TCRdb took this table from immuneACCESS and kept in-frame rearrangements with V and J called. Such tables lack part of the clones; where checked against another copy, unresolved V genes explain under half of the gap, and the rest is unexplained. The table for this sample lists 100,000 to 150,000 clones; roughly 90% of them were counted only once. Roughly 2% of the sample is in the top ten clones. The sample was PBMCs. These receptors were obtained from a woman aged 18 to 35 in good health and CMV-seronegative.

This clone was seen just once. The chain has TRBV9 and TRBJ2-7; 9 bases align to TRBD1. Losses at the gene ends were 3 bases for V and 2 bases for J; bases not matched to a gene: 9. In germline, CDR1 is SGDLS, CDR2 YYNGEE. The CDR3 extends over 16 amino acids. The DNA of the CDR3 is TGTGCCAGCAGCGCCTCCGGGACAGGGCAGACCTACGAGCAGTACTTC. Protein sequence: CASSASGTGQTYEQYF.

This sequence joins TRBV9 and TRBJ1-3; 9 bases are a match to TRBD1. The CDR3 extends over 14 amino acids. CDR1 and CDR2 from the germline V gene are SGDLS and YYNGEE. The trim removed 3 bases at V and 8 bases at J, leaving 6 bases unmatched. Written as DNA, the CDR3 is TGTGCCAGCAGCGCCGGGACAGGGAAGGACACCATATATTTT. It codes for CASSAGTGKDTIYF.

This rearrangement joins TRBV27 to TRBJ2-1; 11 positions agree with TRBD2. The germline V gene has CDR1 MNHEY and CDR2 SMNVEV (reference sequence). The CDR3 sequence is 15 residues long. Unmatched junction bases numbered 3, after V lost 5 bases and J lost 3 bases. The CDR3 loop reads CASSPGTSGYNEQFF. CDR3 coding DNA: TGTGCCAGCAGTCCAGGGACTAGCGGCTACAATGAGCAGTTCTTC.

The chain uses TRBV7-3 and TRBJ2-3, with 10 bases matching TRBD2. Trimming at V came to 5 bases and at J to 6 bases, leaving 2 bases not matched to a gene. Looked up from germline, CDR1 is SGHTA and CDR2 is FQGTGA. This CDR3 spans 13 amino acids. The CDR3 loop reads CASSTLAGDTQYF. DNA for the CDR3: TGTGCCAGCAGCACACTAGCGGGGGATACGCAGTATTTT.

The V gene is TRBV6-6, the J gene TRBJ2-7, with TRBD2 matching 8 bases. J gave up 1 base and V 4 bases, and 9 bases lay outside the gene matches. CDR1 is MNHNY and CDR2 is SVGAGI in the germline V gene (reference sequence). The CDR3 loop spans 16 amino acids. The CDR3 loop reads CASSLQTSGASYEQYF. The CDR3 region has the DNA TGTGCCAGCAGTTTACAAACTAGCGGAGCTTCCTACGAGCAGTACTTC.

This chain uses TRBV7-8 with TRBJ1-5, with TRBD1 as a possible D gene (6 bases). Trimming removed 5 bases from V and 0 bases from J, with 20 bases in between. This CDR3 spans 18 amino acids. Germline CDR1 and CDR2: SGHVS and FQNEAQ. CDR3 nucleotide sequence: TGTGCCAGCAGCCTCAGTAACCTAACAGGGTATAGCAATCAGCCCCAGCATTTT. Translated: CASSLSNLTGYSNQPQHF.

As regards this clone: An end of the junction does not agree with germline; a read error may underlie this. This chain uses TRBV7-7 with TRBJ1-4, with 9 nucleotides matching TRBD1. CDR3 length: 15 residues. Germline loops: CDR1 SSHAT, CDR2 FNYEAQ (reference sequence). DNA of the CDR3: TGTGCTAGCAGCTGGGGGACAGGGCCTAATGAAAAACTGTTTTTT. The encoded protein is CASSWGTGPNEKLFF. The entire variable domain, with the rest obtained from reference TRBV7-7 and TRBJ1-4, is as follows: GAGVSQSPRYKVTKRGQDVTLRCDPISSHATLYWYQQALGQGPEFLTYFNYEAQPDKSGLPSDRFSAERPEGSISTLTIQRTEQRDSAMYRCASSWGTGPNEKLFFGSGTQLSVL.

The gene calls are TRBV7-9 and TRBJ2-7; 13 nucleotides align to TRBD2. This CDR3 comprises 14 residues. V lost 5 bases to trimming and J lost 5 bases; unmatched junction nucleotides: 3. Germline V gene lookup returns CDR1 SEHNR and CDR2 FQNEAQ (reference sequence). The CDR3 region is CASSTGLAGDEQYF. CDR3 DNA: TGTGCCAGCAGCACCGGACTAGCGGGAGACGAGCAGTACTTC.

The V and J genes are TRBV2 and TRBJ2-3, with TRBD2 identical over 7 bases. This CDR3 spans 14 amino acids. Germline V gives CDR1 SNHLY, CDR2 FYNNEI. V trimming: 9 bases; J trimming: 2 bases; junction bases outside the gene matches: 8. The CDR3 here is CARRAGTNTDTQYF. DNA for the CDR3: TGTGCCAGGCGGGCGGGGACTAACACAGATACGCAGTATTTT. The full variable domain, rest sourced from reference TRBV2 and TRBJ2-3, is EPEVTQTPSHQVTQMGQEVILRCVPISNHLYFYWYRQILGQKVEFLVSFYNNEISEKSEIFDDQFSVERPDGSNFTLKIRSTKLEDSAMYFCARRAGTNTDTQYFGPGTRLTVL.

About this clone itself: At the DNA level, this CDR3 is encoded by other sequences in the same sample as well. This rearrangement joins TRBV29-1 to TRBJ2-7; a weak D match, TRBD2 (6 bases). Trimming left V 4 bases short and J 7 bases short, with 14 bases between. CDR3 length: 12 residues. Germline V gene sequence: CDR1 SQVTM, CDR2 ANQGSEA. The CDR3 DNA reads TGCAGCGTTGGATGGAGGGGTGGGGAGCAGTACTTC. Translation: CSVGWRGGEQYF.

The genes are TRBV19 and TRBJ2-5, with D possibly matching TRBD2 (6 bases). Germline-derived CDR1 and CDR2 are LNHDA and SQIVND (reference sequence). Trimming left V 5 bases short and J 1 base short, with 14 bases between. The CDR3 runs 15 residues. The chain's CDR3 is CASSVDFGGQETQYF. The CDR3 DNA reads TGTGCCAGTAGTGTGGATTTCGGGGGCCAAGAGACCCAGTACTTC.

The genes are TRBV4-1 and TRBJ2-2, with D perhaps matching TRBD1 (6 bases). V lost 3 bases and J 1 base, leaving 9 bases between the germline ends. Germline V gene sequence: CDR1 MGHRA, CDR2 YSYEKL. CDR3 length equals 15 residues. The CDR3 sequence is CASSHQGRNTGELFF. Written as DNA, the CDR3 is TGCGCCAGCAGCCATCAGGGGAGGAACACCGGGGAGCTGTTTTTT.

V and J are TRBV7-9 and TRBJ1-2; D possibly corresponds to TRBD1 (6 bases). The CDR3 length is 15 residues. Per the germline V gene, CDR1 is SEHNR and CDR2 is FQNEAQ (reference sequence). V lost 3 bases to trimming and J lost 5 bases, with 16 bases between them. CDR3: CASSLIQGERYGYTF. The CDR3 DNA sequence: TGTGCCAGCAGCTTGATACAGGGTGAGAGGTATGGCTACACCTTC.

The gene calls are TRBV6-1 and TRBJ1-2, with D possibly being TRBD1 (6 bases). CDR1 and CDR2 from the germline V gene are MNHNS and SASEGT. The germline V and J ends were trimmed by 5 bases and 7 bases, with 17 bases remaining between them. This CDR3 is 14 amino acids long. This CDR3 is CASSRVGGTAGYTF. The CDR3, as DNA: TGTGCCAGCAGTCGGGTAGGGGGTACGGCTGGCTACACCTTC.

The chain uses TRBV4-1 and TRBJ2-3; 9 nucleotides align to TRBD2. V gave up 0 bases and J gave up 5 bases; unmatched junction bases: 12. Germline lookup yields CDR1 MGHRA and CDR2 YSYEKL. This CDR3 is 18 amino acids long. For the CDR3, the DNA is TGCGCCAGCAGCCAAGATGCGGGTAGCGGGAGCCTGGAAGATACGCAGTATTTT. Protein product: CASSQDAGSGSLEDTQYF.

For the CDR3, the DNA is TGTGCCAGCAGCCTCCGGGACAGGGACACTGAAGCTTTCTTT. Protein product: CASSLRDRDTEAFF. The chain couples TRBV14 to TRBJ1-1; TRBD1 aligns across 9 bases. Germline V lookup: CDR1 SGHDN, CDR2 FVKESK. Trimming at V came to 4 bases and at J to 3 bases, leaving 3 bases not matched to a gene. The length of the CDR3 is 14 residues.